This T cell receptor (beta chain) was captured by sequencing in a study of blood T cell repertoires in COVID-19. Cohort placement rested on clinical history that participants reported themselves. Either two negative PCRs, clearance, or symptom resolution qualified Cohort 3 donors as recovered. Trimming cost V 1 base and J 0 bases, with 9 bases left between them. CDR1 SGHTA and CDR2 FQGNSA come from the germline V gene. The CDR3 runs to 15 residues. Here immunoSEQ multiplex PCR was the method, and the copy in TCRdb shows in-frame clones only, minus some. The sample has about 180,000 clones, more than 70% seen once.

The chain employs TRBV7-2 and TRBJ1-1; D perhaps matches TRBD1 (5 bases). Sequencing was done on a sample of PBMCs or T cells enriched from blood (not recorded which). The sequence came from a woman in her twenties or thirties who had recovered from COVID-19. The CDR3 region is CASSLGGWMNTEAFF. The CDR3 coding sequence is TGTGCCAGCAGCTTAGGGGGCTGGATGAACACTGAAGCTTTCTTT.